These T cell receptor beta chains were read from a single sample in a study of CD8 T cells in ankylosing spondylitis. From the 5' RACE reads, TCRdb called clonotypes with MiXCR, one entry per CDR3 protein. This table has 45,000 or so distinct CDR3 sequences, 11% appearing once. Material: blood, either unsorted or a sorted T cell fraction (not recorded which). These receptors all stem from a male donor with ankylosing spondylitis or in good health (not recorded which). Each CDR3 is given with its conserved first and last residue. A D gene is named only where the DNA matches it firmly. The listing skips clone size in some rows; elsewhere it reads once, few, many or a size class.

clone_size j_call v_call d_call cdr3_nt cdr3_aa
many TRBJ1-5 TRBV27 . TGTGCCAGCAGCCCGGGGGGGCCCAATCAGCCCCAGCATTTT CASSPGGPNQPQHF
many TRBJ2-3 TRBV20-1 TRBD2 TGCAGTGCTGACTCCCCCCCCAGCGGGGGTACGCAGTATTTT CSADSPPSGGTQYF
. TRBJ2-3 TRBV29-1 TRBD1 TGCACCATTAACGGACAGGGGGCTTGGACAGATACGCAGTATTTT CTINGQGAWTDTQYF
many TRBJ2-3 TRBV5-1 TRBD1 TGCGCCAGCAGCTTTTCGGGACAGCTAGGAGATACGCAGTATTTT CASSFSGQLGDTQYF
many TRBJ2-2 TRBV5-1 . TGCGCCAGCAGCTTTGGACCGAACACCGGGGAGCTGTTTTTT CASSFGPNTGELFF
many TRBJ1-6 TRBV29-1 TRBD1 TGCAGCGCCGGGGACAGCGATTCACCCCTCCACTTT CSAGDSDSPLHF
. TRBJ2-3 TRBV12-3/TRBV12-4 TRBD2 TGTGCCAGCAGTTTACGCTTGCGGGGGACGTCCACAGATACGCAGTATTTT CASSLRLRGTSTDTQYF
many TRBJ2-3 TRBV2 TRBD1 TGTGCCAGCAGCGCCGGGGACAGGGGAGACGGTTCAGATACGCAGTATTTT CASSAGDRGDGSDTQYF
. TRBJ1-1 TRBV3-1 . TGTGCCAGCAGCCCTTCACAGGGGAACACTGAAGCTTTCTTT CASSPSQGNTEAFF
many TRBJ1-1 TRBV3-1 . TGTGCCAGCAGCCGGGGAGTGGGGAACACTGAAGCTTTCTTT CASSRGVGNTEAFF
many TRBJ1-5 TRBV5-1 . TGCGCCAGCAGCTTCGACAGTGATCAGCCCCAGCATTTT CASSFDSDQPQHF
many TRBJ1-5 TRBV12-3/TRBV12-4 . TGTGCCAGCAGTTTAAACGGTAATCAGCCCCAGCATTTT CASSLNGNQPQHF
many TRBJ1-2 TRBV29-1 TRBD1 TGCAGCGTTGAAGGGACAGGGGTCGGTAACTATGGCTACACCTTC CSVEGTGVGNYGYTF
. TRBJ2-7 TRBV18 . TGTGCCAGCTCACCAGCCCCCTACGAGCAGTACTTC CASSPAPYEQYF
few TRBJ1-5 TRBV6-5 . TGTGCCAGCGGGGAGGGGTATCAGCCCCAGCATTTT CASGEGYQPQHF
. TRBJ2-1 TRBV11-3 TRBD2 TGTGCCAGCAGACGCGGGGGTAGCGGGGGTAACAATGAGCAGTTCTTC CASRRGGSGGNNEQFF
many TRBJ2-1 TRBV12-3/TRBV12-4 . TGTGCCAGCAGTCTCAGTATGTACAATGAGCAGTTCTTC CASSLSMYNEQFF
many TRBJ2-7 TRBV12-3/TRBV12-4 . TGTGCCAGCATACCGGGAGGGGGCTTTGCCGAGCAGTACTTC CASIPGGGFAEQYF
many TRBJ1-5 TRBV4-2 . TGTGCCAGCAGCCCGCGCAATGGGCAGGGTGATCAGCCCCAGCATTTT CASSPRNGQGDQPQHF
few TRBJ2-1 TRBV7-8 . TGTGCCAGCAGCTCTGATGAGCAGTTCTTC CASSSDEQFF
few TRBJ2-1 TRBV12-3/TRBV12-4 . TGTGCCAGCAGACTCAGGCTACAGGGAGGGGCCTACAATGAGCAGTTCTTC CASRLRLQGGAYNEQFF
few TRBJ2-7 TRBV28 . TGTGCCAGCAAACTGACAGGGAGGTCCTACGAGCAGTACTTC CASKLTGRSYEQYF
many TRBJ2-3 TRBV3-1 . TGTGCCAGCAGCCAAGTCAGAGGGGAGTCAGATACGCAGTATTTT CASSQVRGESDTQYF
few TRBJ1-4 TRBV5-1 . TGCGCCAGCAGCTCCGCAGGAGATGCAACTAATGAAAAACTGTTTTTT CASSSAGDATNEKLFF
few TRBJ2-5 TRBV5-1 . TGCGCCAGCAGCCCAAATGCGGGCCAGGGTCAGGAAAAGACCCAGTACTTC CASSPNAGQGQEKTQYF
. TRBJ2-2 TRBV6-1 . TGTGCCAGCGACACCGGGACGGTAAACACCGGGGAGCTGTTTTTT CASDTGTVNTGELFF
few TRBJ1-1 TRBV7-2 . TGTGCCAGCAGCTTGGTCGGGACAAACACTGAAGCTTTCTTT CASSLVGTNTEAFF
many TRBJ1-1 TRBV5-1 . TGCGCCAGCAGCTGGGACGGTATATCGAACACTGAAGCTTTCTTT CASSWDGISNTEAFF
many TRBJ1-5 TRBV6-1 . TGTGCCAGCAGTGAAAGTCCCCGACGGACAGATCAGCCCCAGCATTTT CASSESPRRTDQPQHF
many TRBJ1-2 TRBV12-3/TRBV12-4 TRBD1 TGTGCCAGCACCTTTTCCGGGACAGGGTATGGCTACACCTTC CASTFSGTGYGYTF
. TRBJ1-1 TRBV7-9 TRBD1 TGTGCCAGCAGTCCAACAGGGGGCTTCGAAGCTTTCTTT CASSPTGGFEAFF
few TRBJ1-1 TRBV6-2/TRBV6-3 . TGTGCCAGCAGTTACTCGATAGTGAACTTTGAAGCTTTCTTT CASSYSIVNFEAFF
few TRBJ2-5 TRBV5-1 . TGCGCCAGCAGCTCTGGGCAGGGTCAAGAGACCCAGTACTTC CASSSGQGQETQYF
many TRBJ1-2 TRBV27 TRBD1 TGTGCCAGCAGTTCCGGGACAGGGAATGGCTACACCTTC CASSSGTGNGYTF
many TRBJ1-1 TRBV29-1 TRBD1 TGCAGCGTTGAAGGGAACAGGGGAAGGACTGAAGCTTTCTTT CSVEGNRGRTEAFF
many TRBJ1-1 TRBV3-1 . TGTGCCAGCAGCCAAGATCATACGGGGGCTTTATCTGAAGCTTTCTTT CASSQDHTGALSEAFF
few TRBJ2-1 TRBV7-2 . TGTGCCAGCCGTAGCAGGGAGAGCAATGAGCAGTTCTTC CASRSRESNEQFF
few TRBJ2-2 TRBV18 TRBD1 TGTGCCAGCTCACCTGGACAGGCGAACACCGGGGAGCTGTTTTTT CASSPGQANTGELFF
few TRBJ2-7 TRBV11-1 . TGTGCCAGCAGCTTTGGGCCAAGCCCACTCTACGAGCAGTACTTC CASSFGPSPLYEQYF
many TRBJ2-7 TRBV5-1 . TGCGCCAGCAGCCCGAATCAGGGGACTCCCTACGAGCAGTACTTC CASSPNQGTPYEQYF
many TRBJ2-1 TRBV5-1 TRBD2 TGCGCCAGCAGCTTACTTAGCGGGGGGCTCCGCAATGAGCAGTTCTTC CASSLLSGGLRNEQFF
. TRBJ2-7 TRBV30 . TGTGCCTGGAGTAAGAGGGCAACCTACGAGCAGTACTTC CAWSKRATYEQYF
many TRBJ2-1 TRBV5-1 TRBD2 TGCGCCAGCAGCTTGGGACTAGCGGTGGGTGAGCAGTTCTTC CASSLGLAVGEQFF
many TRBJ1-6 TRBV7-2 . TGTGCCAGCAGCTTTAACGGGCTAAATTCACCCCTCCACTTT CASSFNGLNSPLHF
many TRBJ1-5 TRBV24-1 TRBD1 TGTGCCGACGACAGGGGCACTGTCAATCAGCCCCAGCATTTT CADDRGTVNQPQHF
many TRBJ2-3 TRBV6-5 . TGTGCCAGCAGTTACGAGCCAGATACGCAGTATTTT CASSYEPDTQYF
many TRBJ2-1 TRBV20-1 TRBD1 TGCAGTGCTAGGACCGGGACAGGTAGTCTTAATGAGCAGTTCTTC CSARTGTGSLNEQFF
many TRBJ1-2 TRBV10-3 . TGTGCCATCAGACAGCTTCGGGGAGTCGACTATGGCTACACCTTC CAIRQLRGVDYGYTF
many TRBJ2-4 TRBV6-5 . TGTGCCAGCAGTTACTCCAGGGAGGCCGGGCACATTCAGTACTTC CASSYSREAGHIQYF
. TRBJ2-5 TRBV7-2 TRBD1 TGTGCCAGCAGCTTAGGCAGGGGGCAAGAGACCCAGTACTTC CASSLGRGQETQYF
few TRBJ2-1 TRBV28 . TGTGCCAGCAGTTTATACGGTAGCTCCTACAATGAGCAGTTCTTC CASSLYGSSYNEQFF
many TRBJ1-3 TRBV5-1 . TGCGCCAGCAGCTTCCGGGCGCCTGAGGGTCCTCATGGAAACACCATATATTTT CASSFRAPEGPHGNTIYF
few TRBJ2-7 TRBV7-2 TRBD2 TGTGCCAGCAGCTCCGATAGCGGGGGGGATTACGAGCAGTACTTC CASSSDSGGDYEQYF
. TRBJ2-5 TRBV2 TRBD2 TGTGCCAGCACCCTAGCCGGCGGGAGTTGGGAGACCCAGTACTTC CASTLAGGSWETQYF
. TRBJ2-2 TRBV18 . TGTGCCAGCTCAAAGGGGTACACCGGGGAGCTGTTTTTT CASSKGYTGELFF
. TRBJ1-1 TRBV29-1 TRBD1 TGCAGCGTTGAAGATCTAGGCAGGGGGTCCACTGAAGCTTTCTTT CSVEDLGRGSTEAFF
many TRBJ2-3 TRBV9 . TGTGCCAGCAGCATAAGTGGATTTAGCACAGATACGCAGTATTTT CASSISGFSTDTQYF